Following are 30 T cell receptor beta chains from one sample sequenced in a study of cytomegalovirus exposure and HLA in healthy donors. Some clones are missing from TCRdb's copy, which holds only in-frame ones; the method was immunoSEQ multiplex PCR. The sample holds 250,000 to 400,000 clones, around 90% seen once. Material: PBMCs. The receptor set was obtained from a man aged 25 to 45 in good health and CMV-seronegative.

This rearrangement joins TRBV11-2 to TRBJ2-3; D remains ambiguous. The CDR3 sequence is 14 residues long. CDR1 is SGHAT, CDR2 FQNNGV, per germline. V lost 1 base and J 2 bases, leaving 7 bases between the germline ends. CDR3 sequence reads: CASSLGENTDTQYF. CDR3 coding DNA: TGTGCCAGCAGCTTAGGAGAGAACACAGATACGCAGTATTTT.

The gene calls are TRBV19 and TRBJ2-1; D is perhaps TRBD2 (6 bases). Germline V gene data show CDR1 as LNHDA and CDR2 as SQIVND (reference sequence). The CDR3 extends over 15 amino acids. The germline V and J ends were trimmed by 6 bases and 9 bases, with 21 bases remaining between them. The CDR3 reads CASSPKLAQRAEQFF. The CDR3 nucleotides are TGTGCCAGTAGCCCGAAACTAGCACAACGCGCTGAGCAGTTCTTC. The complete variable domain, with remaining parts taken from reference TRBV19 and TRBJ2-1, reads DGGITQSPKYLFRKEGQNVTLSCEQNLNHDAMYWYRQDPGQGLRLIYYSQIVNDFQKGDIAEGYSVSREKKESFPLTVTSAQKNPTAFYLCASSPKLAQRAEQFFGPGTRLTVL.

This rearrangement joins TRBV7-9 to TRBJ1-2, with TRBD1 matching over 8 bases. V trimming: 5 bases; J trimming: 4 bases; junction bases outside the gene matches: 6. The CDR3 is made up of 14 amino acids. CDR1 is SEHNR, CDR2 FQNEAQ, per germline (reference sequence). CDR3 sequence (DNA): TGTGCCAGCAGCCTGGACAGGGCTTCCTATGGCTACACCTTC. Protein sequence: CASSLDRASYGYTF.

V and J are TRBV18 and TRBJ2-7, with D perhaps matching TRBD2 (6 bases). The CDR3 sequence is 14 residues long. Deletions cut 3 bases from V and 7 bases from J, with 16 bases between. Germline CDR1 and CDR2: KGHSH and LQKENI. CDR3 in DNA: TGTGCCAGCTCACCCGATCGGGGGTCCTCGGAGCAGTACTTC. This gives the protein CASSPDRGSSEQYF.

CDR3 loop: CASTQTTQGNTGELFF. The CDR3 coding sequence is TGTGCCAGCACCCAAACGACGCAGGGAAACACCGGGGAGCTGTTTTTT. This chain links TRBV27 with TRBJ2-2; a weak D match, TRBD1 (5 bases). CDR1 MNHEY and CDR2 SMNVEV come from the germline V gene (reference sequence). This CDR3 spans 16 amino acids. The V and J ends lost 7 bases and 2 bases respectively, with 17 bases between them.

The DNA of the CDR3 is TGTGCCAGCAGTTTGAGAATAGCGGGGGGGCAAGATACGCAGTATTTT. It specifies CASSLRIAGGQDTQYF. The gene calls are TRBV27 and TRBJ2-3; 11 nucleotides agree with TRBD2. This CDR3 has 16 residues. CDR1 and CDR2 (germline): MNHEY, SMNVEV (reference sequence). The junction had 7 bases not matched to a gene; V was cut back by 3 bases and J by 5 bases.

The genes are TRBV5-4 and TRBJ2-7; TRBD1 matches at 9 bases. CDR1 is SGHNT, CDR2 YYREEE, per germline (reference sequence). The CDR3 has 15 residues. With V trimmed by 3 bases and J by 2 bases, 6 bases remained unmatched. The CDR3 loop is CASSSRQGVAYEQYF. CDR3 nucleotide sequence: TGTGCCAGCAGCTCTAGACAGGGGGTTGCCTACGAGCAGTACTTC. Full variable domain (outside the CDR3, taken from reference TRBV5-4 and TRBJ2-7): ETGVTQSPTHLIKTRGQQVTLRCSSQSGHNTVSWYQQALGQGPQFIFQYYREEENGRGNFPPRFSGLQFPNYSSELNVNALELDDSALYLCASSSRQGVAYEQYFGPGTRLTVT.

The J gene is TRBJ1-3, the V gene TRBV9, with D unclear. Trimming left V 2 bases short and J 0 bases short, with 9 bases between. This CDR3 contains 15 residues. CDR1 SGDLS and CDR2 YYNGEE come from the germline V gene. The CDR3: CASSVSRDSGNTIYF. CDR3 DNA sequence: TGTGCCAGCAGCGTCTCCCGCGACTCTGGAAACACCATATATTTT.

The V call is TRBV18, the J call TRBJ1-1; 11 positions agree with TRBD1. The CDR3 spans 15 residues. CDR1 and CDR2 (germline): KGHSH, LQKENI. After removal of 3 bases from V and 5 bases from J, the junction contained 5 bases not matched to a gene. The CDR3 DNA reads as TGTGCCAGCTCACCCCCGGACAGGGGGCGAACTGAAGCTTTCTTT. As protein: CASSPPDRGRTEAFF.

This clone was picked up a small number of times. This chain joins TRBV27 and TRBJ1-2; D gene ambiguous. With 4 bases removed from V and 6 bases from J, the gap between germline ends came to 9 bases. CDR1 is MNHEY, CDR2 SMNVEV, per germline (reference sequence). The CDR3 has 12 amino acids. CDR3 sequence reads: CASSSGLDGYTF. Here the CDR3 DNA reads TGTGCCAGCAGTTCCGGACTAGATGGCTACACCTTC.

Written as DNA, the CDR3 is TGTGCCAGCAGCCAAGAGATCGGGACAGGGGGCCATGAGCAGTTCTTC. It yields the protein CASSQEIGTGGHEQFF. The chain employs TRBV4-2 and TRBJ2-1; 12 bases match TRBD1. Germline V lookup: CDR1 LGHNA, CDR2 YNFKEQ. The CDR3 has 16 residues. V trimming: 0 bases; J trimming: 8 bases; junction bases outside the gene matches: 5.

This clone was found once. The CDR3: CASSLGVETLYGYTF. The CDR3 DNA reads TGTGCCAGCAGCTTAGGGGTAGAGACTCTCTATGGCTACACCTTC. J is TRBJ1-2 and V is TRBV13; no clear D. Germline V gene sequence: CDR1 PRHDT, CDR2 FYEKMQ (reference sequence). The CDR3 length is 15 residues. The ends were cut back, 0 bases at V and 4 bases at J, with 12 bases in the middle.

The chain uses TRBV15 and TRBJ2-2; TRBD1 might be the D (6 bases). In germline, CDR1 is LNHNV, CDR2 YYDKDF (reference sequence). The CDR3 spans 17 residues. V was cut by 5 bases and J by 1 base, with 17 bases left in between. DNA for the CDR3: TGTGCCACCAGCCGCCTCCGGGGCAGGGGGAACACCGGGGAGCTGTTTTTT. Its translation: CATSRLRGRGNTGELFF.

The chain links TRBV6-6 to TRBJ1-3; TRBD1 matches 8 bases. This CDR3 has 16 residues. Per germline, CDR1 MNHNY and CDR2 SVGAGI (reference sequence). V was pared by 5 bases and J by 2 bases, with 8 bases of the junction left unmatched. The CDR3 region is CASSRTRTGTGNTIYF. The CDR3 DNA reads TGTGCCAGCAGTCGAACCCGGACAGGGACTGGAAACACCATATATTTT.

The chain employs TRBV5-8 and TRBJ1-5, with 9 bases that match TRBD1. The germline gives CDR1 SGHTS, CDR2 YDEGEE. The CDR3 sequence is 16 residues long. The ends lost 4 bases at V and 9 bases at J; junction bases unmatched: 14. Here the CDR3 reads CASSQRPGTGTGPQHF. DNA of the CDR3: TGTGCCAGCAGCCAACGTCCCGGGACAGGGACGGGGCCCCAGCATTTT.

This clone appeared a single time. The chain is built from TRBV4-2 and TRBJ1-5; a weak D match, TRBD1 (6 bases). The length of the CDR3 is 14 residues. The V gene's germline CDR1 is LGHNA and CDR2 YNFKEQ. Between the trimmed V and J ends, which lost 3 bases and 5 bases, there was a span of 11 bases. The CDR3 loop is CASSHGQNHQPQHF. The CDR3 nucleotides are TGTGCCAGCAGCCACGGACAGAACCATCAGCCCCAGCATTTT.

V is TRBV7-2 and J is TRBJ2-1; weak D call: TRBD2 (7 bases). Germline V CDR1 and CDR2: SGHTA, FQGNSA. Trimming took off 2 bases at V and 6 bases at J, with 14 bases between the two ends. CDR3 length: 15 amino acids. The CDR3 DNA sequence: TGTGCCAGCAGCTTAATGCCGGGGGGCGGCAATGAGCAGTTCTTC. Its translation is CASSLMPGGGNEQFF.

The V call is TRBV6-6, the J call TRBJ2-7; no reliable D call. This CDR3 spans 12 amino acids. The germline V and J ends were trimmed by 8 bases and 0 bases, with 8 bases remaining between them. Germline lookup yields CDR1 MNHNY and CDR2 SVGAGI (reference sequence). The DNA of the CDR3 is TGTGCCAGCCGCAGAGGCTCCTACGAGCAGTACTTC. It codes for CASRRGSYEQYF.

This rearrangement joins TRBV7-9 to TRBJ2-5; D is uncertain. Germline lookup yields CDR1 SEHNR and CDR2 FQNEAQ (reference sequence). The CDR3 is made up of 11 amino acids. The V end was cut by 5 bases, the J end by 6 bases, with 7 bases between. This CDR3 reads CASSPSQTQYF. CDR3 in DNA: TGTGCCAGCAGCCCAAGCCAGACCCAGTACTTC.

V usage is TRBV5-6 and J usage is TRBJ1-2; TRBD1 is a possible D gene (5 bases). The CDR3 is 13 residues long. The V gene's germline CDR1 is SGHDT and CDR2 YYEEEE. Trimming cost V 2 bases and J 8 bases, with 13 bases left between them. The CDR3 loop reads CASSFNRGDGYTF. The CDR3 DNA reads as TGTGCCAGCAGCTTTAATAGGGGCGACGGCTACACCTTC.

The chain couples TRBV27 to TRBJ1-3, with D tentatively TRBD1 (5 bases). This CDR3 comprises 15 residues. CDR1 MNHEY and CDR2 SMNVEV come from the germline V gene (reference sequence). The ends were cut back, 6 bases at V and 0 bases at J, with 12 bases in the middle. CDR3 residues: CASRRTPNSGNTIYF. The CDR3 bases are TGTGCCAGCAGGCGGACACCCAACTCTGGAAACACCATATATTTT.

The chain recombines TRBV4-3 with TRBJ2-7, with 8 bases aligning to TRBD2. Trimming took 1 base from V and 2 from J; bases not matched to a gene: 4. Germline loops: CDR1 LGHNA, CDR2 YSLEER. CDR3 length equals 15 residues. As DNA, the CDR3 is TGCGCCAGCAGCCAAGGCGGGGGGACACCCTACGAGCAGTACTTC. It is translated as CASSQGGGTPYEQYF.

This clone was observed a few times. The rearrangement joins TRBV5-1 to TRBJ1-6; D is ambiguous. CDR1 SGHRS and CDR2 YFSETQ come from the germline V gene. Trimming cost V 0 bases and J 9 bases, with 10 bases left between them. The CDR3 totals 14 residues. DNA of the CDR3: TGCGCCAGCAGCTTGGGGACTGAGGGTTCACCCCTCCACTTT. Its translation: CASSLGTEGSPLHF.

V and J are TRBV15 and TRBJ1-2; TRBD1 matches 8 bases. This CDR3 contains 17 residues. Germline values: CDR1 LNHNV, CDR2 YYDKDF (reference sequence). J was trimmed by 2 bases and V by 0 bases; bases with no gene match: 8. The chain's CDR3 is CATSRDSSPGGNYGYTF. CDR3 coding DNA: TGTGCCACCAGCAGAGACTCCTCCCCAGGGGGCAACTATGGCTACACCTTC.

The rearrangement uses TRBV7-8 and TRBJ2-7; D call uncertain. The germline V gene has CDR1 SGHVS and CDR2 FQNEAQ. Trimming removed 0 bases at V and 0 bases at J, with 9 bases between. The CDR3 is 15 amino acids. The CDR3 here is CASSLAFPGSYEQYF. For the CDR3, the DNA is TGTGCCAGCAGCTTAGCTTTTCCCGGCTCCTACGAGCAGTACTTC.

This clone was detected a few times. The chain joins TRBV10-3 to TRBJ2-7; perhaps TRBD1 as D (6 bases). Germline V gene sequence: CDR1 ENHRY, CDR2 SYGVKD. Trimming took off 6 bases at V and 2 bases at J, with 11 bases between the two ends. This CDR3 has 13 residues. The CDR3, as DNA: TGTGCCATCAGCCAACAGGGACCCTACGAGCAGTACTTC. This sequence encodes CAISQQGPYEQYF.

V and J are TRBV10-3 and TRBJ1-3, with a tentative D call TRBD1 (5 bases). This CDR3 region has 13 residues. Trimming took off 4 bases at V and 9 bases at J, with 13 bases between the two ends. Germline V CDR1 and CDR2: ENHRY, SYGVKD. CDR3 sequence (DNA): TGTGCCATCAGTGTCGCCGGGGGAGGCACCATATATTTT. Encoded protein: CAISVAGGGTIYF.

The V call is TRBV4-3, the J call TRBJ2-1; 7 bases match TRBD1. This CDR3 comprises 14 residues. V was clipped by 1 base and J by 7 bases; unmatched bases: 4. CDR1 and CDR2 (germline): LGHNA, YSLEER. CDR3 sequence: CASSQGDSWNEQFF. Here the CDR3 DNA reads TGCGCCAGCAGCCAAGGGGACAGTTGGAATGAGCAGTTCTTC.

The V and J genes are TRBV25-1 and TRBJ1-4; 7 bases line up with TRBD1. Trimming removed 5 bases from V and 2 bases from J; junction bases left unmatched: 5. Germline lookup yields CDR1 MGHDK and CDR2 SYGVNS. The CDR3 loop spans 15 amino acids. The DNA of the CDR3 is TGTGCCAGCAGTCTCGAGGGGGCTACTAATGAAAAACTGTTTTTT. It encodes CASSLEGATNEKLFF.

This sequence joins TRBV19 and TRBJ2-7; 9 bases fit TRBD1. Trimming cost V 5 bases and J 3 bases; bases outside gene matches: 8. Germline CDR1 reads LNHDA; CDR2 reads SQIVND (reference sequence). The CDR3 runs 15 residues. The CDR3 sequence is CASSPPGTGNYEQYF. CDR3 nucleotides: TGTGCCAGTAGTCCGCCAGGGACAGGGAACTACGAGCAGTACTTC.